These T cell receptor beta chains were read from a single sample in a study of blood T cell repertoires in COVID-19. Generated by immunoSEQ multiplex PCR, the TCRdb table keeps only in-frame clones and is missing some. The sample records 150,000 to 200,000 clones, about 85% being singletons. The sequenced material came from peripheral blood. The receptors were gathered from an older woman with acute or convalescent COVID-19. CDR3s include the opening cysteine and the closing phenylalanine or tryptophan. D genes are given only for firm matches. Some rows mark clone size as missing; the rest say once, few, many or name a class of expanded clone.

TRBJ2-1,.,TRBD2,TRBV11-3,TGTGCCAGCAGCCCTAGCGGGAGCCTGGGGGATGAGCAGTTCTTC,CASSPSGSLGDEQFF
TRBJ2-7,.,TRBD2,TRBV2,TGTGCCAGCAGGAGGGGAACTAGCGGGAGCCCCTACGAGCAGTACTTC,CASRRGTSGSPYEQYF
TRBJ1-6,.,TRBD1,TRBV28,TGTGCCAGCAGTTTGCAGGGGGCTTCACCCCTCCACTTT,CASSLQGASPLHF
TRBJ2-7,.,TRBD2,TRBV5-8,TGTGCCAGCAGCCCCTTACTAGCGGGACACCTCGACGAGCAGTACTTC,CASSPLLAGHLDEQYF
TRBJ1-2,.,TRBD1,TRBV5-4,TGTGCCAGCAGCTGGACAGGGTCCTGGGTTGGCTACACCTTC,CASSWTGSWVGYTF
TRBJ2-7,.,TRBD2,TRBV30,TGTGCCTGGAATGCGGGAGGCCACTACGAGCAGTACTTC,CAWNAGGHYEQYF
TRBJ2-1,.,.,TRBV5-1,TGCGCCAGCAGCTTGGGACTACAAATTTACAATGAGCAGTTCTTC,CASSLGLQIYNEQFF
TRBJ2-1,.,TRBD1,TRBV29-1,TGCAGCGCTTCCGACAGGGCAAGGAATGAGCAGTTCTTC,CSASDRARNEQFF
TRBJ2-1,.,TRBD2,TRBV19,TGTGCCAGTAGTATACGTCCCACTAGCGGGAATAACAATGAGCAGTTCTTC,CASSIRPTSGNNNEQFF
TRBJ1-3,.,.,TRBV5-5,TGTGCCAGCAGCCCAGTGGGGGCAGACACCATATATTTT,CASSPVGADTIYF
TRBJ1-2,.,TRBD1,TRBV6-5,TGTGCCAGCAGGCTCACCGGGACAGGGGGAGGCTACACCTTC,CASRLTGTGGGYTF
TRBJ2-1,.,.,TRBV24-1,TGTGCCACCAGTGATTTCAGGGGTAATGTCGATGAGCAGTTCTTC,CATSDFRGNVDEQFF
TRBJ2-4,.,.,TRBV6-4,TGTGCCAGCAGTGACCTTGGGGAGATAGCCAAAAACATTCAGTACTTC,CASSDLGEIAKNIQYF
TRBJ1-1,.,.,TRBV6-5,TGTGCCAGCAGTCTCGGGAGGGGTAACACTGAAGCTTTCTTT,CASSLGRGNTEAFF
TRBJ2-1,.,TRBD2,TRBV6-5,TGTGCCAGCACAGAAAGCGGACTAGCGGGAGTTGAGCAGTTCTTC,CASTESGLAGVEQFF
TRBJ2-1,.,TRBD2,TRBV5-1,TGCGCCAGCAGCTCGGGACTAGCGGGAGGCCTTTCGTCCTACAATGAGCAGTTCTTC,CASSSGLAGGLSSYNEQFF
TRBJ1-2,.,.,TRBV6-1,TGTGCCAGCAGTGAAGCCGCGGCAGCCTCTAACTATGGCTACACCTTC,CASSEAAAASNYGYTF
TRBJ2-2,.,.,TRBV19,TGTGCCAGTAGGTCACAGGGGCGGGGCGGGGAGCTGTTTTTT,CASRSQGRGGELFF
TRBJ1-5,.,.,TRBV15,TGTGCCACCAGCAGAGAGGTGGTAGGGGTTGACCAGCCCCAGCATTTT,CATSREVVGVDQPQHF
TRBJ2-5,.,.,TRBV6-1,TGTGCCAGCAGTGAGCAGGGTGAGACCCAGTACTTC,CASSEQGETQYF
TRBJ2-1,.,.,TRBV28,TGTGCCAGCAGTTTACGGGGTAGTAACCTCGAATCAGAGCAGTTCTTC,CASSLRGSNLESEQFF
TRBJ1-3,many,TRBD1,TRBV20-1,TGCAGTGCTAGTCCGGGACAGTATGGAAACACCATATATTTT,CSASPGQYGNTIYF
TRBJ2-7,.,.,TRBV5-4,TGTGCCAGCAGCTTCTCTACGTACGAGCAGTACTTC,CASSFSTYEQYF
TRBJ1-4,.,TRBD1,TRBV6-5,TGTGCCAGCAGCACCGGGACAGGGGTCACTGAAAAACTGTTTTTT,CASSTGTGVTEKLFF
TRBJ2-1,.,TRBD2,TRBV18,TGTGCCAGCCGGACTAGCGGGAGTAAGTACAATGAGCAGTTCTTC,CASRTSGSKYNEQFF
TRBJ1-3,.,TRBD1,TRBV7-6,TGTGCCAGCAGCTGGGGACAGCCCGCGGACACCATATATTTT,CASSWGQPADTIYF
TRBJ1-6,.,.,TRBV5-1,TGCGCCAGCAGCTTGGCCGGTCCCAGGGATTCACCCCTCCACTTT,CASSLAGPRDSPLHF
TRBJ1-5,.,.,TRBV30,TGTGCCTGCGCTTCCAAAAGCCCAGGGCACCAGCCCCAGCATTTT,CACASKSPGHQPQHF
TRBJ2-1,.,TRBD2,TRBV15,TGTGCCACCAGTAGTCCGGGACTACCGGTCTTGGAGCAGTTCTTC,CATSSPGLPVLEQFF
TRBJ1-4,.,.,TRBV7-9,TGTGCCAGCAGAACTGACTTGACTAATGAAAAACTGTTTTTT,CASRTDLTNEKLFF
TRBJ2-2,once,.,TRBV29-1,TGCAGCGTCCGAGTGGGGGGAACCGGGGAGCTGTTTTTT,CSVRVGGTGELFF
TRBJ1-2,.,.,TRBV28,TGTGCCACCACCTTACAGGTCGTTAATGATGGCTACACCTTC,CATTLQVVNDGYTF
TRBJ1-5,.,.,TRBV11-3,TGTGCCAGCAGCGAGGGTGCGAGGCAGCCCCAGCATTTT,CASSEGARQPQHF
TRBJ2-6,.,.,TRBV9,TGTGCCAGCAGCACCTCCGGTCACGTCCTGACTTTC,CASSTSGHVLTF
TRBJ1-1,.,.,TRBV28,TGTGCCAGCAGCCGTAACGGGGGGGTAGGCACTGAAGCTTTCTTT,CASSRNGGVGTEAFF
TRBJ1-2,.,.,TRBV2,TGTGCCAGCAGGGGGGGAGGTGGCTACACCTTC,CASRGGGGYTF
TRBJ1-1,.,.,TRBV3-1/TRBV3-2,TGTGCCAGCCAGGGTGGGGGGAATACTGAAGCTTTCTTT,CASQGGGNTEAFF
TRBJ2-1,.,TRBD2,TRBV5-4,TGTGCCAGCAGCCACACTAGCGAGGATGAGCAGTTCTTC,CASSHTSEDEQFF
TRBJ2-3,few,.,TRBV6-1,TGTGCCAGCAGTGAGAGGGAGACAACGCAGTATTTT,CASSERETTQYF
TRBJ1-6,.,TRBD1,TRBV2,TGTGCCAGCAGTGCGGACAGGGTAAATTCACCCCTCCACTTT,CASSADRVNSPLHF
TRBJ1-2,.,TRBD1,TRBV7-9,TGTGCCAGCAGCTCGTACCCCCGGGACAGCTATGGCTACACCTTC,CASSSYPRDSYGYTF
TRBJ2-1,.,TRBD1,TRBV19,TGTGCCAGTAGTAAAGACAGGGGGCGGTATGAGCAGTTCTTC,CASSKDRGRYEQFF
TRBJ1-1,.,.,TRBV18,TGTGCCAGCTCAACCATAGCAGGAGGAGACACTGAAGCTTTCTTT,CASSTIAGGDTEAFF
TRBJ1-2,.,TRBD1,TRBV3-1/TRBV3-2,TGTGCCAGCAGCGACCGTAACAGGGGCCAACGAGGCTACACCTTC,CASSDRNRGQRGYTF
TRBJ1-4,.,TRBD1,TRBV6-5,TGTGCCAGCATAAAGGACAGGGGTAATGAAAAACTGTTTTTT,CASIKDRGNEKLFF
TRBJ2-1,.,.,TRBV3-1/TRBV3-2,TGTGCCAGCAGCGGTCTAGTAAAACCAGATGAGCAGTTCTTC,CASSGLVKPDEQFF
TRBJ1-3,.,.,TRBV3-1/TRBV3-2,TGTGCCAGCAGCCAAGGAAGCTCCCACTCTGGAAACACCATATATTTT,CASSQGSSHSGNTIYF